This TCR beta chain came from a study of T cells in Graves' hyperthyroidism and ophthalmopathy. This CDR3 spans 13 amino acids. The germline gives CDR1 PRHDT, CDR2 FYEKMQ (reference sequence). V was cut by 5 bases and J by 8 bases, with 13 bases left in between. Lactation, pregnancy, other autoimmune disease or uncontrolled infection excluded patients. Amplification yielded TCR beta CDR3 regions, with RNA transcripts as the source. The HTBI primer set drove a first-round RT-PCR of the TCR CDR3. TCRdb redid the calling of the multiplex PCR reads with MiXCR, one entry per CDR3 protein. Of fewer than 800,000 distinct CDR3 sequences in the sample, roughly 15% are singletons; the top ten hold under 10%.

The clonotype originates from a man aged 18 to 29 with Graves' hyperthyroidism. The chain recombines TRBV13 with TRBJ2-1; either TRBD1 or TRBD2 may supply D (7 bases each). Source material: blood. Here the CDR3 DNA reads TGTGCCAGCAGCCCCAGGGGGAGGGATGAGCAGTTCTTC. Translating gives CASSPRGRDEQFF.